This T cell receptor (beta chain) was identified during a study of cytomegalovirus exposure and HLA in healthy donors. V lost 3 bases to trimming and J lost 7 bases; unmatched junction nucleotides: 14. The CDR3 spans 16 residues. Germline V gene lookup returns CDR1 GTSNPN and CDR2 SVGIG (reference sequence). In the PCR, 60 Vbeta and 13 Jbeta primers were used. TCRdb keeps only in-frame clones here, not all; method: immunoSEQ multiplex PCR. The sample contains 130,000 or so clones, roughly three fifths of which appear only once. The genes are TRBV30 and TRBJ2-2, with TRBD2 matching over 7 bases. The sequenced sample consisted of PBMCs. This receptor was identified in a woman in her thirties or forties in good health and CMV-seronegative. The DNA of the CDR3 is TGTGCCTGGAGGGGCCGCGGGGGTAATAAGCTCGGGGAGCTGTTTTTT. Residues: CAWRGRGGNKLGELFF.